Given below is one TCR beta chain in context. What it binds is not known. Likely unrecorded immune exposures existed in these nominally healthy donors. This entry comes from a study of cytomegalovirus exposure and HLA in healthy donors. Study-wide results and limits: Most of the TCR beta V segments (in an earlier analysis) were productive either about 87% or about 30% of the time. In a later analysis, DRB1 alleles had the most associated TCRs; HLA-C alleles the fewest.

PCR primers comprised 60 Vbeta and 13 Jbeta primers. In the original processing: Among the unique TCR beta chains that a later analysis counted, about 85 million in all, roughly 10 million were shared. Sequencing was performed with immunoSEQ multiplex PCR; in TCRdb, only in-frame clones are kept and a portion is missing. That table is the source of V, J and clone size, and D and trimming were worked out from the DNA. This table has roughly 120,000 clones, roughly 81% appearing once. In germline, CDR1 is MNHEY, CDR2 SMNVEV (reference sequence). The V and J ends lost 7 bases and 4 bases, in that order; junction bases with no gene match: 7. The CDR3 has 14 amino acids.

Sequencing was performed on PBMCs. The chain combines TRBV27 with TRBJ2-1; the match to TRBD2 covers 7 bases. This clonotype was sampled from a woman aged 30 to 39 in good health and CMV-seronegative. The CDR3 nucleotides are TGTGCCAGCACCCCGTGGGGGGGGTACAATGAGCAGTTCTTC. Translated: CASTPWGGYNEQFF.